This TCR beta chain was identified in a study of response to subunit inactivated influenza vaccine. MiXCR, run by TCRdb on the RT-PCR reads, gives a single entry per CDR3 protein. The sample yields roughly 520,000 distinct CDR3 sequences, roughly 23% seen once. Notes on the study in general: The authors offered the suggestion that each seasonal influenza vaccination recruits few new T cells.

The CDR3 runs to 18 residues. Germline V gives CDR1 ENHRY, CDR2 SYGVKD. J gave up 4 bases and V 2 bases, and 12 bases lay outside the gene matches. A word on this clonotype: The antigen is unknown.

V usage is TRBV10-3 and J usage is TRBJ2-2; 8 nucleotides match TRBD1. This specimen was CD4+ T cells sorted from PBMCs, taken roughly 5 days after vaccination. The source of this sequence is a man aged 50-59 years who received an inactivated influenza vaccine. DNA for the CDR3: TGTGCCATCAGTGAGCCTCTCGACAGGGGCCCGAGCACCGGGGAGCTGTTTTTT. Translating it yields CAISEPLDRGPSTGELFF.